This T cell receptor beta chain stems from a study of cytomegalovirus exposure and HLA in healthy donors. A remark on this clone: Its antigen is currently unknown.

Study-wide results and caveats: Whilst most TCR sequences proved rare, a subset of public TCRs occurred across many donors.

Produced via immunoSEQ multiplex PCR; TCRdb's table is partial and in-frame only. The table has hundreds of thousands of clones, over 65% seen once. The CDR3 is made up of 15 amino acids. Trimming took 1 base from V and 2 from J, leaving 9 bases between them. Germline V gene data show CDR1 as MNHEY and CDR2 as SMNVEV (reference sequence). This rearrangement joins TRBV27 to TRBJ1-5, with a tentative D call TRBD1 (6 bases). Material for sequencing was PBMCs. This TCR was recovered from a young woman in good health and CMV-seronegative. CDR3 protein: CASSLYEGGNQPQHF. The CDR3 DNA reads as TGTGCCAGCAGTTTATATGAGGGGGGCAATCAGCCCCAGCATTTT.